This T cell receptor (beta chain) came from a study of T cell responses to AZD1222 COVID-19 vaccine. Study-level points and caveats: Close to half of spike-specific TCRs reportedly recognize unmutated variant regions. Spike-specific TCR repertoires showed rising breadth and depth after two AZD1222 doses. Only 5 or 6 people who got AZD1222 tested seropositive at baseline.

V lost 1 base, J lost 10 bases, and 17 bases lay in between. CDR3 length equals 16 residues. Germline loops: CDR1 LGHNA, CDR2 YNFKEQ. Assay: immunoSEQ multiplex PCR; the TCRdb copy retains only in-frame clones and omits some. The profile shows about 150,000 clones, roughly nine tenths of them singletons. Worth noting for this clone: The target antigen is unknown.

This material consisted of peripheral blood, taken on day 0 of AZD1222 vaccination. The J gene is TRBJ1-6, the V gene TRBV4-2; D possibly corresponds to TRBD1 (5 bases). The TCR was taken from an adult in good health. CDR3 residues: CASSQATGRSRSPLHF. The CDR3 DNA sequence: TGTGCCAGCAGCCAAGCCACGGGACGTAGTAGGTCACCCCTCCACTTT.